The clone carrying this TCR beta chain turned up a few times. Its antigen is still unknown. The PCR contained 60 Vbeta and 13 Jbeta primers. Data came from immunoSEQ multiplex PCR; TCRdb stores just in-frame clones and leaves some out. The table lists roughly 98,000 clones, more than 60% of them singletons, with about 10% in the top ten. The data originate from a study of cytomegalovirus exposure and HLA in healthy donors. Study-wide findings and caveats: Apart from CMV serostatus, no immune exposure information was available.

V lost 3 bases, J lost 10 bases, and 20 bases lay in between. CDR1 is SNHLY, CDR2 FYNNEI, per germline. The CDR3 loop spans 15 amino acids. The rearrangement links TRBV2 to TRBJ2-3; D not resolved. The TCR sequence derives from a man aged 18 to 30 in good health and CMV-seropositive. The material sequenced was PBMCs. CDR3 protein: CASSELFQVGSAQYF. The CDR3 DNA sequence: TGTGCCAGCAGTGAGCTGTTTCAGGTCGGTAGTGCGCAGTATTTT.